The 19 T cell receptor beta chains below were found in one sample sequenced in a study of cytomegalovirus exposure and HLA in healthy donors. TCRdb keeps only in-frame clones here, not all; method: immunoSEQ multiplex PCR. Of roughly 52,000 clones listed, about 88% are singletons. Input material: PBMCs. The receptors were gathered from a woman in her thirties in good health and CMV-seronegative.

The chain joins TRBV6-5 to TRBJ2-1; 9 bases are shared with TRBD2. The CDR3 loop spans 15 amino acids. Germline V CDR1 and CDR2: MNHEY, SVGAGI. V dropped 6 bases and J dropped 5; count of bases not matched to a gene: 8. The CDR3 is CASSVRLAGNNEQFF. The CDR3 DNA follows: TGTGCCAGCAGCGTACGGCTAGCGGGGAACAATGAGCAGTTCTTC.

This clone was seen only a few times. V and J are TRBV2 and TRBJ2-1; 9 nucleotides match TRBD1. The CDR3 spans 16 residues. The junction had 10 bases not matched to a gene; V was cut back by 10 bases and J by 0 bases. CDR1 and CDR2 (germline): SNHLY, FYNNEI. DNA for the CDR3: TGTGCCAACATACAGGGGGCTGGGAGCTCCTACAATGAGCAGTTCTTC. Its protein is CANIQGAGSSYNEQFF.

This chain connects TRBV27 to TRBJ2-7; 10 bases map to TRBD2. The germline CDR1 and CDR2 sequences are MNHEY and SMNVEV (reference sequence). The CDR3 runs to 14 residues. V shed 5 bases and J 1 base; nucleotides not matched to a gene: 2. The CDR3 region has the DNA TGTGCCAGCAGTCCTAGCGGGAGATCCTACGAGCAGTACTTC. Its translation: CASSPSGRSYEQYF.

This clone showed up just a few times. V gene TRBV4-1 combines with J gene TRBJ2-7; 8 nucleotides line up with TRBD2. The CDR3 has 14 residues. V lost 1 base to trimming and J lost 3 bases; unmatched junction nucleotides: 2. CDR1 is MGHRA and CDR2 is YSYEKL in the germline V gene. This chain's CDR3 is CASSQGLASYEQYF. In DNA form, the CDR3 reads TGCGCCAGCAGCCAAGGACTAGCGAGCTACGAGCAGTACTTC.

The rearrangement uses TRBV7-9 and TRBJ1-3; D is unresolved. Germline lookup yields CDR1 SEHNR and CDR2 FQNEAQ (reference sequence). Trimming shortened V by 5 bases and J by 0 bases, and 20 bases separated the two germline ends. This CDR3 comprises 18 residues. CDR3 nucleotide sequence: TGTGCCAGCAGCCGAGACGGAAGTTGGCGGCTCTCTGGAAACACCATATATTTT. Translated: CASSRDGSWRLSGNTIYF. Variable domain in full (rest from reference TRBV7-9 and TRBJ1-3): DTGVSQNPRHKITKRGQNVTFRCDPISEHNRLYWYRQTLGQGPEFLTYFQNEAQLEKSRLLSDRFSAERPKGSFSTLEIQRTEQGDSAMYLCASSRDGSWRLSGNTIYFGEGSWLTVV.

The chain uses TRBV7-9 and TRBJ2-7, with 9 bases fitting TRBD2. Germline CDR1 and CDR2: SEHNR and FQNEAQ (reference sequence). V shed 5 bases and J 4 bases; nucleotides not matched to a gene: 9. The length of the CDR3 is 15 residues. CDR3 region: CASSEGLASKYEQYF. The CDR3 DNA reads as TGTGCCAGCAGCGAAGGACTAGCGAGTAAATACGAGCAGTACTTC. The full variable domain, completed using reference TRBV7-9 and TRBJ2-7, is DTGVSQNPRHKITKRGQNVTFRCDPISEHNRLYWYRQTLGQGPEFLTYFQNEAQLEKSRLLSDRFSAERPKGSFSTLEIQRTEQGDSAMYLCASSEGLASKYEQYFGPGTRLTVT.

This clone was detected once. This chain joins TRBV9 and TRBJ2-7; the match to TRBD2 covers 9 bases. CDR1 is SGDLS, CDR2 YYNGEE, per germline. J gave up 7 bases and V 2 bases, and 13 bases lay outside the gene matches. This CDR3 has 16 residues. This chain's CDR3 is CASSVEGGRAHGEQYF. CDR3 in DNA: TGTGCCAGCAGCGTCGAAGGCGGGAGGGCGCACGGGGAGCAGTACTTC. The full variable domain, completed using reference TRBV9 and TRBJ2-7, is DSGVTQTPKHLITATGQRVTLRCSPRSGDLSVYWYQQSLDQGLQFLIQYYNGEERAKGNILERFSAQQFPDLHSELNLSSLELGDSALYFCASSVEGGRAHGEQYFGPGTRLTVT.

Worth noting for this clone: An end of the junction differs from the germline gene, which may be a read error. The chain is built from TRBV7-7 and TRBJ2-7, with D possibly TRBD2 on 7 matching bases. The germline CDR1 and CDR2 sequences are SSHAT and FNYEAQ (reference sequence). The CDR3 extends over 15 amino acids. This chain's CDR3 is CASSLAGGPLYEQYF. In DNA form, the CDR3 reads TGTGCTAGCAGCTTAGCCGGGGGGCCCCTCTACGAGCAGTACTTC.

The chain uses TRBV4-1 and TRBJ1-5, with 8 nucleotides matching TRBD1. Germline trimming cut 4 bases from V and 0 bases from J; bases unmatched to any gene: 8. Germline assignment: CDR1 MGHRA and CDR2 YSYEKL. The CDR3 length is 17 residues. Here the CDR3 DNA reads TGCGCCAGCAGCCTCGGACAGGGTGGTGGTAGCAATCAGCCCCAGCATTTT. Translating gives CASSLGQGGGSNQPQHF.

The gene calls are TRBV6-1 and TRBJ2-7; 7 bases agree with TRBD1. This CDR3 has 14 residues. Trimming at V came to 6 bases and at J to 0 bases, leaving 5 bases not matched to a gene. The germline gives CDR1 MNHNS, CDR2 SASEGT. This CDR3 reads CASRTGQSSYEQYF. The DNA of the CDR3 is TGTGCCAGCAGGACAGGGCAGAGCTCCTACGAGCAGTACTTC.

Here the CDR3 reads CASSPTLDTNYEQYF. The CDR3, as DNA: TGCGCCAGCAGCCCTACCCTGGACACCAACTACGAGCAGTACTTC. The rearrangement uses TRBV4-3 and TRBJ2-7, with D perhaps TRBD1 (5 bases). CDR1 LGHNA and CDR2 YSLEER come from the germline V gene. The CDR3 runs to 15 residues. V lost 4 bases, J lost 3 bases, and 16 bases lay in between.

This clone was observed once. This chain joins TRBV7-8 and TRBJ1-5, with 12 bases that match TRBD1. V was pared by 1 base and J by 8 bases, with 6 bases of the junction left unmatched. The CDR3 totals 16 residues. The germline CDR1 and CDR2 sequences are SGHVS and FQNEAQ. The CDR3 DNA reads as TGTGCCAGCAGCTTAGGGGGGACAGGGGGCCTGGAGCCCCAGCATTTT. Its translation: CASSLGGTGGLEPQHF.

The V gene is TRBV27, the J gene TRBJ1-1; tentative D call: TRBD1 (5 bases). Germline V gene lookup returns CDR1 MNHEY and CDR2 SMNVEV (reference sequence). Trimming took off 7 bases at V and 6 bases at J, with 9 bases between the two ends. This CDR3 is 11 amino acids long. DNA of the CDR3: TGTGCCAGCATTGGGGGGGCTGAAGCTTTCTTT. Protein: CASIGGAEAFF.

The chain couples TRBV6-4 to TRBJ2-3; 8 positions agree with TRBD2. V shed 3 bases and J 2 bases; nucleotides not matched to a gene: 7. This CDR3 is 16 amino acids long. Germline V gene data show CDR1 as MRHNA and CDR2 as SNTAGT. The CDR3 loop reads CASSEMAGGYTDTQYF. CDR3 DNA sequence: TGTGCCAGCAGTGAAATGGCGGGAGGCTACACAGATACGCAGTATTTT.

The chain has TRBV2 and TRBJ1-2; 8 bases map to TRBD1. The junction had 14 bases not matched to a gene; V was cut back by 2 bases and J by 12 bases. Germline CDR1 is SNHLY and CDR2 is FYNNEI. The CDR3 contains 15 residues. The CDR3 nucleotides read TGTGCCAGCAGTGAAACGGCCCAGGGGGCCCCGATCGACACCTTC. Translation: CASSETAQGAPIDTF.

The chain combines TRBV5-4 with TRBJ1-1; D remains ambiguous. V was pared by 5 bases and J by 0 bases, with 14 bases between. This CDR3 has 15 amino acids. The germline V gene has CDR1 SGHNT and CDR2 YYREEE (reference sequence). The CDR3 bases are TGTGCCAGCAGGCCGGTCCAGGTCTTGAACACTGAAGCTTTCTTT. Translated, it gives CASRPVQVLNTEAFF.

V is TRBV29-1 and J is TRBJ2-7; 8 positions agree with TRBD1. The germline CDR1 and CDR2 sequences are SQVTM and ANQGSEA. The CDR3 contains 13 residues. V dropped 7 bases and J dropped 3; count of bases not matched to a gene: 8. For the CDR3, the DNA is TGCAGCGCGTCCAGACAGGGGAACTACGAGCAGTACTTC. It yields the protein CSASRQGNYEQYF.

The J gene is TRBJ1-4, the V gene TRBV5-1; possible D gene TRBD1, 5 bases. Trimming shortened V by 3 bases and J by 7 bases, and 10 bases separated the two germline ends. The CDR3 is 13 amino acids. CDR1 is SGHRS and CDR2 is YFSETQ in the germline V gene. The CDR3 region is CASSSGTGEKLFF. Written as DNA, the CDR3 is TGCGCCAGCAGCTCGGGTACAGGTGAAAAACTGTTTTTT.

This CDR3 reads CASSVDRVGGYTF. CDR3 sequence (DNA): TGCGCCAGCAGTGTCGACAGGGTCGGTGGCTACACCTTC. This chain links TRBV10-1 with TRBJ1-2; 7 bases agree with TRBD1. From germline, CDR1 is WNHNN and CDR2 SYGVQD (reference sequence). The CDR3 has 13 amino acids. The junction had 6 bases not matched to a gene; V was cut back by 4 bases and J by 7 bases.